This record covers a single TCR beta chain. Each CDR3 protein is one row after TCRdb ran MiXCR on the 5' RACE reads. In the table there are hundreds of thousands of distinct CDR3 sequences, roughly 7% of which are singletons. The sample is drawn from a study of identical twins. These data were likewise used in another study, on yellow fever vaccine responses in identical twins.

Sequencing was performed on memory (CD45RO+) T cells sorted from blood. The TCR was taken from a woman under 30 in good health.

The CDR3 protein is CSAARDREWTEAFF. CDR3 nucleotide sequence: TGCAGTGCTGCCCGAGACAGGGAATGGACTGAAGCTTTCTTT. This chain links TRBV20-1 with TRBJ1-1, with 7 bases identical to TRBD1. The V gene's germline CDR1 is DFQATT and CDR2 SNEGSKA (reference sequence). This CDR3 has 14 residues. Unmatched junction bases numbered 11, after V lost 5 bases and J lost 5 bases.